This T cell receptor (beta chain) was sequenced during a study of blood T cell repertoires in COVID-19. On the study more broadly: Acute-phase and convalescent COVID-19 samples originated in the United States, Italy and Spain. T cells, B-cell-depleted T cells, or PBMCs supplied cDNA or gDNA.

This clone was seen just once. The assay was immunoSEQ multiplex PCR, and TCRdb's table has in-frame clones only and misses some. The sample lists 95,000 to 130,000 clones; roughly 85% were seen once. This CDR3 contains 14 residues. Germline V CDR1 and CDR2: MNHNS, SASEGT. The germline V and J ends were trimmed by 1 base and 5 bases, with 8 bases remaining between them. The sample was peripheral blood. The TCR originated in a man aged 25-40 years with acute or convalescent COVID-19. V gene TRBV6-1 combines with J gene TRBJ2-2; TRBD2 is a possible D gene (6 bases). The CDR3 sequence is CASSEVRGTGELFF. For the CDR3, the DNA is TGTGCCAGCAGTGAAGTTCGGGGGACCGGGGAGCTGTTTTTT.